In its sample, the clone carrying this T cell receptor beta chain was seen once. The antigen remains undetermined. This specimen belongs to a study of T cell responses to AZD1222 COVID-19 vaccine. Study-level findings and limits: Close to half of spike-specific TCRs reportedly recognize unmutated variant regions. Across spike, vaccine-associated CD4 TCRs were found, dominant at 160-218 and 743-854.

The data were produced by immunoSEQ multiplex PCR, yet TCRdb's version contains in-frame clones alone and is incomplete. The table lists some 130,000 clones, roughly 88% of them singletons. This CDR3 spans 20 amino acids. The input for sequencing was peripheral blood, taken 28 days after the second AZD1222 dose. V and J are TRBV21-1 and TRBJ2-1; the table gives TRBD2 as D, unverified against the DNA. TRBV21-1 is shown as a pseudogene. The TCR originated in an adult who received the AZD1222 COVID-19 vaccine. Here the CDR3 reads CASSKGGTSGSYLFYNEQFF. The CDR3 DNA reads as TGTGCCAGCAGCAAAGGTGGGACTAGCGGGAGCTACCTCTTCTACAATGAGCAGTTCTTC.